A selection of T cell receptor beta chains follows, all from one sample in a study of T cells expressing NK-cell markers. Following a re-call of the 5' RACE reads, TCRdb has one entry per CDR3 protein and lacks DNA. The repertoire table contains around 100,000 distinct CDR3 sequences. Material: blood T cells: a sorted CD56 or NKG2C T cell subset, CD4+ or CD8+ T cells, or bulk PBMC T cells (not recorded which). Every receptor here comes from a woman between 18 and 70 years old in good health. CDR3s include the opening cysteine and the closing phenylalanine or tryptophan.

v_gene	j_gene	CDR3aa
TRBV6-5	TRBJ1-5	CASSYDTATGHQPQHF
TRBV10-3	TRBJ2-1	CATRSTRDLGPNEQFF
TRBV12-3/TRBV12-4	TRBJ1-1	CASSQGQVMNTEAFF
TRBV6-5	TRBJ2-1	CASSYPDNEQFF
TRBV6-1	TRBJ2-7	CASRKRENYEQYF
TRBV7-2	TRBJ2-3	CASSSPGSPTDTQYF
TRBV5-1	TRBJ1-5	CASSLYLRGEGSNQPQHF
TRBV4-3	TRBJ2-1	CASSPQRDPSYNEQFF
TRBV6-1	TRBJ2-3	CASSLLAGVTFDTQYF
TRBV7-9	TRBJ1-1	CASSLVGTADTEAFF
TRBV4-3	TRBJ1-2	CASSPGEDYGYTF
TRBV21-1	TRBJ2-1	CASSRPGQGYNEQFF
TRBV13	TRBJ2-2	CASSVGPTGELFF
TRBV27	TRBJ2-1	CASSLTGGPNNEQFF
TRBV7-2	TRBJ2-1	CASSLVAHPSGNEQFF
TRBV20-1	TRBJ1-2	CSAREEGVPYGYTF
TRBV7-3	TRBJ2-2	CASSLTGPDAGELFF
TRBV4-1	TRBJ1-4	CASSQGGGDGEKLFF